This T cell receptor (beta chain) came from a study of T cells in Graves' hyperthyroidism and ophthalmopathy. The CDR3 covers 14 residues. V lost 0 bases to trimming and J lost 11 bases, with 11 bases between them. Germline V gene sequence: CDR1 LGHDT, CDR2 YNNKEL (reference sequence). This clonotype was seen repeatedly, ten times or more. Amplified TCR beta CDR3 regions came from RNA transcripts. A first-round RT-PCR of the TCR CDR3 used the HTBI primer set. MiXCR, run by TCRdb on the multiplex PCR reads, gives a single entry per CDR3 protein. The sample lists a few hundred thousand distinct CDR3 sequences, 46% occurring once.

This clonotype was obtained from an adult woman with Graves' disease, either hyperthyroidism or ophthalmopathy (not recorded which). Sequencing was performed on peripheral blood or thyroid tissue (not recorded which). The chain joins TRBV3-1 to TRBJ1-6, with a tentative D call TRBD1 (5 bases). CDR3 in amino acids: CASSQDPGTAPLHF. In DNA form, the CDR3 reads TGTGCCAGCAGCCAAGATCCAGGGACGGCACCCCTCCACTTT.